This entry describes one T cell receptor beta chain. The clone's antigen remains unknown. No base quality information exists; no much larger clone differs at one position. Library prep was done by RT-PCR. These reads were obtained on an Illumina HiSeq 2500. In-frame beta chains were kept once TCRdb had trimmed the public reads at Q25 with fastp and called clones with MiXCR. Duplicate CDR3 protein sequences are folded into a single record with the most common DNA and genes. The sample data list hundreds of thousands of distinct CDR3 sequences, and 14% of these were observed just once. 7.6% of the sample belongs to the ten largest clones. The germline V gene encodes CDR1 LGHDT and CDR2 YNNKEL (reference sequence). Including the terminal cysteine and phenylalanine, the CDR3 comprises 13 residues. Left in the record is the CDR3 DNA by itself, 39 bases read in frame from the first base. V was cut back by 4 bases and J by 6 bases, leaving a gap of 12 bases between them.

The sample comes from a study of response to subunit inactivated influenza vaccine (dated by TCRdb to the late 2010s). Concerning the study at large: To follow how T cells responded to a trivalent subunit inactivated influenza vaccine, the researchers relied on deep quantitative profiling of the T cell receptor repertoire.

Overall study outcomes, separate from this receptor: The authors suggested that each seasonal influenza vaccination may recruit only a limited number of new T cells.

The clonotype was recovered from a man in his fifties or sixties who received an inactivated influenza vaccine. Donor details come from another sample of the same person, matched by shared clones. The specimen was PBMCs from blood, collected 14 to 15 days before vaccination. The rearranged chain carries TRBV3-1 and TRBJ2-5; the D gene is unclear. The nucleotide sequence is TGTGCCAGCAGCCTACAAACCTTCAAGACCCAGTACTTC. It is translated as CASSLQTFKTQYF.